This TCR beta chain was found in a study of cytomegalovirus exposure and HLA in healthy donors. In the study overall: Earlier, about 180 million T cells were analyzed, and 95 million to 140 million unique TCR beta sequences were found among them.

The PCR had 60 Vbeta and 13 Jbeta primers. The protocol was immunoSEQ multiplex PCR, while the TCRdb copy is restricted to in-frame clones and leaves out a portion. The sample's table shows 77,000 or so clones. The length of the CDR3 is 18 residues. Looked up from germline, CDR1 is KGHSH and CDR2 is LQKENI. The ends lost 3 bases at V and 4 bases at J; junction bases unmatched: 11. The clonotype comes from a man younger than 45 in good health and CMV-seronegative. The rearrangement uses TRBV18 and TRBJ1-3; 11 bases map to TRBD1. What was sequenced was PBMCs. DNA of the CDR3: TGTGCCAGCTCACCTACCCGGACAGGGGGCCGATTAGGAAACACCATATATTTT. Its protein is CASSPTRTGGRLGNTIYF.